This passage covers 29 T cell receptor beta chains from one sample sequenced in a study of cytomegalovirus exposure and HLA in healthy donors (dated 2017 in TCRdb). Library preparation was by the immunoSEQ multiplex PCR assay. For the multiplex PCR, a mixture combining 60 forward primers for TCR Vbeta segments and 13 reverse primers for TCR Jbeta segments was used. The table was pulled from immuneACCESS by TCRdb, which kept in-frame rearrangements only. Such tables lose some clones; where checked, under half of the loss comes from unresolved V genes, and the rest has no known cause. Present in this sample are approximately 100,000 clones, about 75% of which were seen just once. The ten largest clonotypes hold under 11% of the sample. Sequencing was done on a sample of PBMCs. The receptors stem from a man in his fifties in good health and CMV-seronegative.

The chain has TRBV27 and TRBJ2-3; 7 bases match TRBD2. The CDR3 is made up of 17 amino acids. Per the germline V gene, CDR1 is MNHEY and CDR2 is SMNVEV (reference sequence). J was trimmed by 1 base and V by 6 bases; bases with no gene match: 13. This chain's CDR3 is CASRPLGIREGTDTQYF. The DNA for the CDR3 is TGTGCCAGCAGGCCCCTCGGTATACGGGAGGGCACAGATACGCAGTATTTT.

V is TRBV27 and J is TRBJ1-6, with 8 bases that match TRBD1. From germline, CDR1 is MNHEY and CDR2 SMNVEV (reference sequence). The CDR3 runs 14 residues. V trimming: 4 bases; J trimming: 10 bases; junction bases outside the gene matches: 6. The CDR3 sequence is CASSSGQGNSPLHF. The CDR3 bases are TGTGCCAGCAGTTCCGGACAGGGAAACTCACCCCTCCACTTT.

This sequence joins TRBV5-4 and TRBJ2-2; D remains unclear. V lost 2 bases and J lost 5, with 4 bases in between. Per the germline V gene, CDR1 is SGHNT and CDR2 is YYREEE (reference sequence). The CDR3 covers 12 residues. The CDR3 loop is CASSFSTGELFF. The DNA for the CDR3 is TGTGCCAGCAGCTTCTCTACCGGGGAGCTGTTTTTT.

This chain uses TRBV7-3 with TRBJ2-1, with D possibly being TRBD2 (6 bases). Trimming pared 3 bases from V and 12 bases from J, leaving 15 bases between. The CDR3 spans 13 residues. Germline CDR1 reads SGHTA; CDR2 reads FQGTGA. DNA of the CDR3: TGTGCCAGCAGCTTGTTCCCTAGCGATGGGCAGTTCTTC. Protein sequence: CASSLFPSDGQFF.

The CDR3 DNA reads TGTGCCAGCAGCGTACAGTCCACGGGGGTGGGTGAAGCTTTCTTT. Protein: CASSVQSTGVGEAFF. The J gene is TRBJ1-1, the V gene TRBV9; possible D gene TRBD1, 5 bases. Trimming pared 1 base from V and 7 bases from J, leaving 17 bases between. The CDR3 length is 15 residues. Germline values: CDR1 SGDLS, CDR2 YYNGEE.

The chain carries TRBV4-1 and TRBJ2-3; maybe TRBD1 (6 bases). The ends were cut back, 4 bases at V and 5 bases at J, with 19 bases in the middle. The length of the CDR3 is 16 residues. The germline gives CDR1 MGHRA, CDR2 YSYEKL. CDR3 region: CASSPRDTPRGDTQYF. CDR3 DNA: TGCGCCAGCAGCCCCCGGGACACTCCTAGGGGAGATACGCAGTATTTT.

J is TRBJ1-1 and V is TRBV11-2; D might be TRBD1 (5 bases). Trimming cost V 8 bases and J 3 bases, with 7 bases left between them. Germline loops: CDR1 SGHAT, CDR2 FQNNGV. The CDR3 has 11 residues. Written as DNA, the CDR3 is TGTGCCAGCCTCAGGGACACTGAAGCTTTCTTT. Amino acids: CASLRDTEAFF.

The rearrangement uses TRBV6-1 and TRBJ1-2, with 8 bases identical to TRBD1. The junction had 4 bases not matched to a gene; V was cut back by 7 bases and J by 0 bases. This CDR3 is 14 amino acids long. CDR1 is MNHNS and CDR2 is SASEGT in the germline V gene. The CDR3 protein is CASTYRGANYGYTF. CDR3 nucleotides: TGTGCCAGCACCTACAGGGGGGCTAACTATGGCTACACCTTC.

CDR3 sequence reads: CASSLQSGLAGNYNEQFF. As DNA, the CDR3 is TGTGCCAGCAGTTTACAATCCGGACTAGCGGGAAATTACAATGAGCAGTTCTTC. J is TRBJ2-1 and V is TRBV27; 12 nucleotides match TRBD2. The V gene end was trimmed by 2 bases and the J gene end by 4 bases; junction bases not matched to a gene: 9. In germline, CDR1 is MNHEY, CDR2 SMNVEV (reference sequence). The CDR3 has 18 amino acids.

This rearrangement joins TRBV27 to TRBJ2-5, with 12 bases identical to TRBD2. From germline, CDR1 is MNHEY and CDR2 SMNVEV (reference sequence). With V trimmed by 6 bases and J by 1 base, 6 bases remained unmatched. The CDR3 contains 16 residues. The CDR3 DNA follows: TGTGCCAGCAGGAACGGACTAGCGGGGACCCAAGAGACCCAGTACTTC. Translating gives CASRNGLAGTQETQYF.

The rearrangement uses TRBV15 and TRBJ2-6; D remains unclear. CDR3 size: 16 residues. The V and J ends lost 0 bases and 2 bases respectively, with 8 bases between them. Germline assignment: CDR1 LNHNV and CDR2 YYDKDF (reference sequence). The CDR3 DNA reads TGTGCCACCAGCAGAGATCAGTCAGCTGGGGCCAACGTCCTGACTTTC. Its translation: CATSRDQSAGANVLTF.

This clone came up a few times. The chain links TRBV4-1 to TRBJ1-5, with a possible D match to TRBD1 (6 bases). V lost 3 bases to trimming and J lost 5 bases, with 14 bases between them. This CDR3 is 15 amino acids long. Germline CDR1 and CDR2: MGHRA and YSYEKL. This chain's CDR3 is CASSQNDGGHQPQHF. The CDR3 nucleotides read TGCGCCAGCAGCCAGAACGACGGGGGGCATCAGCCCCAGCATTTT.

The chain employs TRBV15 and TRBJ1-1; D ambiguous. Germline V gene sequence: CDR1 LNHNV, CDR2 YYDKDF (reference sequence). This CDR3 comprises 13 residues. Deletions cut 6 bases from V and 2 bases from J, with 10 bases between. The CDR3 coding sequence is TGTGCCACCAGGCTTACACTAAACACTGAAGCTTTCTTT. Encoded protein: CATRLTLNTEAFF.

V gene TRBV6-1 combines with J gene TRBJ1-6; weak D call: TRBD1 (6 bases). The germline V and J ends were trimmed by 2 bases and 7 bases, with 12 bases remaining between them. The CDR3 consists of 15 residues. Germline V gene sequence: CDR1 MNHNS, CDR2 SASEGT. CDR3 sequence reads: CASSEPGHGNSPLHF. The CDR3 DNA reads TGTGCCAGCAGTGAACCGGGACACGGAAATTCACCCCTCCACTTT.

This clone was found once. The chain couples TRBV4-1 to TRBJ2-7; possible D gene TRBD2, 6 bases. This CDR3 is built from 17 residues. The germline V and J ends were trimmed by 4 bases and 0 bases, with 19 bases remaining between them. Germline CDR1 MGHRA, CDR2 YSYEKL. The CDR3 spells CASSRIVVSGDSYEQYF. In nucleotides, the CDR3 is TGCGCCAGCAGCCGAATCGTTGTTTCGGGGGACTCCTACGAGCAGTACTTC.

This clone was detected a few times. V usage is TRBV25-1 and J usage is TRBJ1-1; 8 bases fit TRBD1. This CDR3 contains 13 residues. V gave up 4 bases and J gave up 7 bases; unmatched junction bases: 5. From germline, CDR1 is MGHDK and CDR2 SYGVNS. The CDR3 protein is CASSGQGRGEAFF. The CDR3 DNA reads TGTGCCAGCAGTGGACAGGGGCGAGGTGAAGCTTTCTTT.

V usage is TRBV5-6 and J usage is TRBJ2-4; tentatively, D is TRBD2 (6 bases). The ends were cut back, 2 bases at V and 12 bases at J, with 18 bases in the middle. CDR1 and CDR2 (germline): SGHDT, YYEEEE. The CDR3 is made up of 14 amino acids. The CDR3 coding sequence is TGTGCCAGCAGCTTCGCTGGAGGGCGGGCCCGTCAGTACTTC. Protein sequence: CASSFAGGRARQYF.

The chain recombines TRBV4-1 with TRBJ2-5, with D perhaps matching TRBD1 (6 bases). The DNA end is more similar to TRBJ2-7, so the J call may be wrong. The CDR3 covers 15 residues. In germline, CDR1 is MGHRA, CDR2 YSYEKL. CDR3 in DNA: TGCGCCAGCAACCGCTCCGGACAGAATTCCTACGAGCAGTACTTC. Its translation is CASNRSGQNSYEQYF.

The chain links TRBV7-9 to TRBJ2-1, with D possibly matching TRBD1 (6 bases). Germline CDR1 and CDR2: SEHNR and FQNEAQ (reference sequence). The CDR3 consists of 12 residues. The germline V and J ends were trimmed by 4 bases and 8 bases, with 9 bases remaining between them. The CDR3 region has the DNA TGTGCCAGCAGCTCTACAGGGTATGAGCAGTTCTTC. It codes for CASSSTGYEQFF.

The chain is built from TRBV7-2 and TRBJ2-2; 13 bases are shared with TRBD2. There are 15 residues in the CDR3. J was trimmed by 4 bases and V by 7 bases; bases with no gene match: 3. Germline lookup yields CDR1 SGHTA and CDR2 FQGNSA. As DNA, the CDR3 is TGTGCCAGCACCACTAGCGGGAGGGTCACCGGGGAGCTGTTTTTT. Translating gives CASTTSGRVTGELFF.

This rearrangement joins TRBV4-3 to TRBJ2-2; no firm D call. Germline V gene sequence: CDR1 LGHNA, CDR2 YSLEER. The ends were cut back, 0 bases at V and 1 base at J, with 9 bases in the middle. This CDR3 is 16 amino acids long. The CDR3 is CASSQDNLMNTGELFF. The CDR3 DNA reads as TGCGCCAGCAGCCAAGATAACTTAATGAACACCGGGGAGCTGTTTTTT.

This sequence joins TRBV27 and TRBJ2-5; D is perhaps TRBD2 (7 bases). From germline, CDR1 is MNHEY and CDR2 SMNVEV (reference sequence). V gave up 6 bases and J gave up 5 bases, with 19 bases separating them. CDR3 length: 15 amino acids. Here the CDR3 DNA reads TGTGCCAGCAGACTAGGGGGGGTGGGGGTCGAGACCCAGTACTTC. As protein: CASRLGGVGVETQYF.

V is TRBV11-3 and J is TRBJ2-1; 11 bases map to TRBD2. Germline V gene data show CDR1 as SGHNT and CDR2 as YENEEA. The CDR3 is 17 residues long. V gave up 1 base and J gave up 5 bases; unmatched junction bases: 7. The CDR3 protein is CASSLGLTSGGDNEQFF. As DNA, the CDR3 is TGTGCCAGCAGCTTAGGCCTTACTAGCGGGGGAGACAATGAGCAGTTCTTC.

The chain has TRBV5-6 and TRBJ2-3, with 9 bases fitting TRBD2. The CDR3 is made up of 16 amino acids. Germline V CDR1 and CDR2: SGHDT, YYEEEE. J gave up 2 bases and V 1 base, and 5 bases lay outside the gene matches. The CDR3 loop is CASSLYSGSYTDTQYF. The CDR3 DNA sequence: TGTGCCAGCAGCTTGTATAGCGGGAGTTACACAGATACGCAGTATTTT.

The V call is TRBV5-1, the J call TRBJ1-6, with TRBD1 matching 10 bases. Germline lookup yields CDR1 SGHRS and CDR2 YFSETQ. The ends lost 2 bases at V and 7 bases at J; junction bases unmatched: 6. The CDR3 spans 16 residues. Here the CDR3 DNA reads TGCGCCAGCAGCTTAACCCTGGACAGGGGGAATTCACCCCTCCACTTT. This translates into CASSLTLDRGNSPLHF.

This clone was seen a handful of times. The chain combines TRBV5-1 with TRBJ2-1; TRBD2 matches at 8 bases. The ends lost 0 bases at V and 9 bases at J; junction bases unmatched: 8. The CDR3 extends over 15 amino acids. The V gene's germline CDR1 is SGHRS and CDR2 YFSETQ. The CDR3 nucleotides read TGCGCCAGCAGCTTGGGGTCTAGCGGGTCTGGTGAGCAGTTCTTC. Amino acids: CASSLGSSGSGEQFF.

The chain joins TRBV30 to TRBJ2-7; tentatively, D is TRBD1 (6 bases). V was cut by 4 bases and J by 3 bases, with 16 bases left in between. The germline V gene has CDR1 GTSNPN and CDR2 SVGIG (reference sequence). CDR3 length: 14 residues. CDR3 region: CAWKTNRDNYEQYF. In nucleotides, the CDR3 is TGTGCCTGGAAGACAAACCGGGACAACTACGAGCAGTACTTC.

The chain employs TRBV7-3 and TRBJ2-2; tentatively, D is TRBD2 (6 bases). Germline values: CDR1 SGHTA, CDR2 FQGTGA. V was clipped by 1 base and J by 6 bases, with 9 bases between them. The CDR3 is made up of 14 amino acids. The CDR3 region is CASSLRREAGELFF. The CDR3 DNA is TGTGCCAGCAGCTTAAGGAGGGAAGCCGGGGAGCTGTTTTTT.

The chain joins TRBV28 to TRBJ1-4, with TRBD1 matching 9 bases. Trimming at V came to 8 bases and at J to 8 bases, leaving 6 bases not matched to a gene. This CDR3 is 13 amino acids long. Germline assignment: CDR1 MDHEN and CDR2 SYDVKM. The CDR3 nucleotides read TGTGCCAGCCTGACAGGGGGACGGGAAAAACTGTTTTTT. It translates to CASLTGGREKLFF. The complete variable domain, with remaining parts taken from reference TRBV28 and TRBJ1-4, reads DVKVTQSSRYLVKRTGEKVFLECVQDMDHENMFWYRQDPGLGLRLIYFSYDVKMKEKGDIPEGYSVSREKKERFSLILESASTNQTSMYLCASLTGGREKLFFGSGTQLSVL.